This passage covers 5 T cell receptor beta chains from one sample sequenced in a study of graft-versus-host responses after intestinal transplantation. Responders that carried the CFSE label, 200,000 of them, were plated with 200,000 irradiated, violet-dye-labeled stimulator cells. The table came from immunoSEQ multiplex PCR; TCRdb's copy has only in-frame clones and leaves some out. The table shows over 7,500 clones, with around a third occurring only once. The sample was alloreactive CD8+ T cells from a mixed lymphocyte reaction culture, taken before transplantation. Subset specified: CFSE-low proliferating T cells sorted from approximately 6-day pre-transplant mixed lymphocyte reaction (GvH or HvG direction). The receptors originated from a human patient who was an organ donor for intestinal transplantation.

The chain combines TRBV27 with TRBJ2-7, with D possibly matching TRBD1 (6 bases). Germline V lookup: CDR1 MNHEY, CDR2 SMNVEV (reference sequence). Deletions cut 5 bases from V and 2 bases from J, with 10 bases between. The CDR3 has 13 amino acids. In nucleotides, the CDR3 is TGTGCCAGCAGTCTACAGGGTACCTACGAGCAGTACTTC. It encodes CASSLQGTYEQYF.

Sample share makes this clone medium-sized (0.01 to 0.1%). V and J are TRBV13 and TRBJ2-5; TRBD1 matches 9 bases. The CDR3 sequence is 14 residues long. Losses at the gene ends were 4 bases for V and 3 bases for J; bases not matched to a gene: 3. CDR1 and CDR2 from the germline V gene are PRHDT and FYEKMQ (reference sequence). This chain's CDR3 is CASSYGTGKETQYF. DNA of the CDR3: TGTGCCAGCAGCTACGGGACAGGGAAAGAGACCCAGTACTTC.

This chain links TRBV2 with TRBJ1-5; D not certain. This CDR3 is 11 amino acids long. CDR1 SNHLY and CDR2 FYNNEI come from the germline V gene. The V and J ends lost 6 bases and 8 bases respectively, with 8 bases between them. The CDR3 nucleotides read TGTGCCAGCAGAGGGAGTGAGCCCCAGCATTTT. Amino acid sequence: CASRGSEPQHF.

J is TRBJ2-7 and V is TRBV4-1, with D possibly being TRBD2 (6 bases). V lost 6 bases and J 4 bases, leaving 16 bases between the germline ends. The CDR3 has 14 amino acids. Germline V gene sequence: CDR1 MGHRA, CDR2 YSYEKL. This CDR3 is CASSPGTLKYEQYF. For the CDR3, the DNA is TGCGCCAGCAGTCCCGGGACTCTAAAATACGAGCAGTACTTC.

This sequence joins TRBV13 and TRBJ2-1; 9 nucleotides match TRBD2. Per the germline V gene, CDR1 is PRHDT and CDR2 is FYEKMQ (reference sequence). The CDR3 consists of 15 residues. The J segment lost 6 bases and the V segment lost 8 bases, leaving 11 bases of the junction unmatched. For the CDR3, the DNA is TGTGCCAGCTCCCTCCGACTAGCGGCCTCCAATGAGCAGTTCTTC. This codes for CASSLRLAASNEQFF.